The clone carrying this T cell receptor (beta chain) was seen only a few times. Antigen specificity is unknown. These data are taken from a study of neoadjuvant nivolumab and ipilimumab in lung cancer. The assay was immunoSEQ multiplex PCR, and TCRdb's table has in-frame clones only and misses some. The sample carries 26,000 or so clones, 75% to 85% recorded once. This CDR3 comprises 12 residues. Trimming removed 1 base at V and 3 bases at J, with 3 bases between. From germline, CDR1 is LGHNA and CDR2 YNFKEQ. Study results and limitations: Only two of four nivolumab-treated tumors gained richness and clonality by surgery. Pathologic regression was not significantly tied to TCR clonality. Compared with tumor-adjacent uninvolved lung, resected tumors showed greater richness and clonality.

This rearrangement joins TRBV4-2 to TRBJ2-5; D unclear. The receptor comes from an adult with non-small cell lung cancer. The sequencing here drew on tumor tissue, taken after neoadjuvant nivolumab, alone or with ipilimumab, at or shortly before surgery. CDR3 residues: CASSQGEETQYF. The CDR3 DNA follows: TGTGCCAGCAGCCAAGGGGAAGAGACCCAGTACTTC.